This entry lists 15 T cell receptor beta chains sequenced from one sample in a study of T cell responses to AZD1222 COVID-19 vaccine. The protocol was immunoSEQ multiplex PCR, while the TCRdb copy is restricted to in-frame clones and leaves out a portion. The sample carries about 150,000 clones, 70% to 90% recorded once. The starting material was peripheral blood, obtained 28 days after the second dose of the MenACWY control vaccine. These receptors were obtained from an adult who received the MenACWY meningococcal vaccine as a control.

This chain uses TRBV5-8 with TRBJ2-7; 12 bases agree with TRBD1. Germline loops: CDR1 SGHTS, CDR2 YDEGEE. CDR3 size: 15 residues. V dropped 4 bases and J dropped 4; count of bases not matched to a gene: 6. CDR3 region: CASSPGTGGYYEQYF. Written as DNA, the CDR3 is TGTGCCAGCAGCCCTGGGACAGGGGGCTATTACGAGCAGTACTTC.

This chain uses TRBV7-2 with TRBJ1-2; D is uncertain. The germline gives CDR1 SGHTA, CDR2 FQGNSA. Trimming shortened V by 0 bases and J by 7 bases, and 6 bases separated the two germline ends. This CDR3 spans 12 amino acids. The CDR3 loop is CASSLAPPGYTF. Written as DNA, the CDR3 is TGTGCCAGCAGCTTAGCGCCTCCTGGCTACACCTTC.

The chain uses TRBV19 and TRBJ2-1; TRBD2 matches 13 bases. Germline CDR1 LNHDA, CDR2 SQIVND (reference sequence). V shed 3 bases and J 6 bases; nucleotides not matched to a gene: 5. The CDR3 is made up of 16 amino acids. CDR3 in DNA: TGTGCCAGTAGTATCAGACTAGCGGGGGGCCTCAATGAGCAGTTCTTC. This encodes CASSIRLAGGLNEQFF.

V and J are TRBV9 and TRBJ1-4; D ambiguous. In germline, CDR1 is SGDLS, CDR2 YYNGEE. The CDR3 runs 13 residues. The V end lost 0 bases, the J end lost 4 bases, and 4 bases lay between the germline ends. The CDR3 sequence: CASSVESNEKLFF. The CDR3 coding sequence is TGTGCCAGCAGCGTAGAGAGTAATGAAAAACTGTTTTTT.

The CDR3 is CAWSVQGYTEAFF. The CDR3 DNA sequence: TGTGCCTGGAGTGTACAGGGATACACTGAAGCTTTCTTT. The chain links TRBV30 to TRBJ1-1, with D perhaps TRBD1 (6 bases). The CDR3 length is 13 residues. V was shortened by 0 bases and J by 3 bases, with 8 bases between the two germline ends. Germline loops: CDR1 GTSNPN, CDR2 SVGIG (reference sequence).

This clone has a handful of counts. The V and J genes are TRBV5-1 and TRBJ2-1; maybe TRBD2 (5 bases). Trimming left V 0 bases short and J 3 bases short, with 10 bases between. The CDR3 has 15 amino acids. Germline loops: CDR1 SGHRS, CDR2 YFSETQ. The CDR3: CASSLALAHYNEQFF. CDR3 nucleotides: TGCGCCAGCAGCTTGGCGCTAGCCCACTACAATGAGCAGTTCTTC.

The genes are TRBV7-9 and TRBJ2-5; no reliable D call. The V gene lost 2 bases and the J gene lost 1 base, with 5 bases spanning the gap. Germline CDR1 reads SEHNR; CDR2 reads FQNEAQ (reference sequence). The CDR3 length is 13 residues. The CDR3 DNA follows: TGTGCCAGCAGCTTAAGGGCCCAAGAGACCCAGTACTTC. This sequence encodes CASSLRAQETQYF.

The chain joins TRBV6-5 to TRBJ1-1, with a weak D call TRBD1 (5 bases). This CDR3 is built from 15 residues. Germline CDR1 reads MNHEY; CDR2 reads SVGAGI. Trimming removed 10 bases at V and 5 bases at J, with 23 bases between. CDR3 in amino acids: CATSRGRGFRTEAFF. CDR3 nucleotide sequence: TGTGCCACCTCCCGAGGGCGGGGGTTTAGGACTGAAGCTTTCTTT.

The chain is built from TRBV6-2 or TRBV6-3 and TRBJ1-2; no clear D. This CDR3 is built from 13 residues. CDR1 and CDR2 from the germline V gene are MNHEY and SVGEGT. V was trimmed by 0 bases and J by 6 bases, leaving 8 bases between them. This CDR3 is CASSYSKGNGYTF. The CDR3 region has the DNA TGTGCCAGCAGTTACTCGAAAGGGAATGGCTACACCTTC.

The chain joins TRBV5-4 to TRBJ2-5; the D is unclear. The germline V gene has CDR1 SGHNT and CDR2 YYREEE (reference sequence). This CDR3 region has 12 residues. V lost 0 bases, J lost 5 bases, and 5 bases lay in between. Here the CDR3 reads CASSLVGETQYF. DNA for the CDR3: TGTGCCAGCAGCTTGGTGGGGGAGACCCAGTACTTC.

The V call is TRBV12-5, the J call TRBJ2-3; the D call may be TRBD1 or TRBD2 (6 bases each). The CDR3 is 14 amino acids. Trimming left V 4 bases short and J 6 bases short, with 14 bases between. Germline V gene data show CDR1 as LGHNT and CDR2 as FRNRAP. The CDR3 is CASGWGAGVDTQYF. The CDR3 DNA is TGTGCTAGTGGTTGGGGGGCGGGCGTGGATACGCAGTATTTT.

The chain recombines TRBV6-5 with TRBJ2-3; 14 nucleotides match TRBD2. The CDR3 contains 15 residues. The ends lost 7 bases at V and 8 bases at J; junction bases unmatched: 8. Germline assignment: CDR1 MNHEY and CDR2 SVGAGI. The CDR3 region has the DNA TGTGCCAGCACTAAGGGACTAGCGGGGGTGGGTACGCAGTATTTT. Translating gives CASTKGLAGVGTQYF.

This rearrangement joins TRBV29-1 to TRBJ1-5; tentative D call: TRBD1 (6 bases). The CDR3 spans 13 residues. V gave up 4 bases and J gave up 3 bases, with 10 bases separating them. The germline CDR1 and CDR2 sequences are SQVTM and ANQGSEA. CDR3 sequence: CSVGQGINQPQHF. The CDR3 DNA is TGCAGCGTTGGGCAGGGGATCAATCAGCCCCAGCATTTT.

This clone has a single count. This chain connects TRBV18 to TRBJ1-1; 7 bases align to TRBD1. Germline loops: CDR1 KGHSH, CDR2 LQKENI. The CDR3 is 16 amino acids. V was clipped by 3 bases and J by 1 base; unmatched bases: 8. The CDR3 sequence is CASSPRTGGENTEAFF. The CDR3 DNA reads TGTGCCAGCTCACCGCGGACAGGCGGGGAGAACACTGAAGCTTTCTTT. The full variable domain, its missing parts supplied by reference TRBV18 and TRBJ1-1, is NAGVMQNPRHLVRRRGQEARLRCSPMKGHSHVYWYRQLPEEGLKFMVYLQKENIIDESGMPKERFSAEFPKEGPSILRIQQVVRGDSAAYFCASSPRTGGENTEAFFGQGTRLTVV.

V is TRBV12-3 or TRBV12-4 and J is TRBJ2-7; D uncertain. This CDR3 is built from 12 residues. Trimming pared 3 bases from V and 2 bases from J, leaving 5 bases between. Here the CDR3 reads CASSLETYEQYF. For the CDR3, the DNA is TGTGCCAGCAGTTTGGAGACCTACGAGCAGTACTTC.